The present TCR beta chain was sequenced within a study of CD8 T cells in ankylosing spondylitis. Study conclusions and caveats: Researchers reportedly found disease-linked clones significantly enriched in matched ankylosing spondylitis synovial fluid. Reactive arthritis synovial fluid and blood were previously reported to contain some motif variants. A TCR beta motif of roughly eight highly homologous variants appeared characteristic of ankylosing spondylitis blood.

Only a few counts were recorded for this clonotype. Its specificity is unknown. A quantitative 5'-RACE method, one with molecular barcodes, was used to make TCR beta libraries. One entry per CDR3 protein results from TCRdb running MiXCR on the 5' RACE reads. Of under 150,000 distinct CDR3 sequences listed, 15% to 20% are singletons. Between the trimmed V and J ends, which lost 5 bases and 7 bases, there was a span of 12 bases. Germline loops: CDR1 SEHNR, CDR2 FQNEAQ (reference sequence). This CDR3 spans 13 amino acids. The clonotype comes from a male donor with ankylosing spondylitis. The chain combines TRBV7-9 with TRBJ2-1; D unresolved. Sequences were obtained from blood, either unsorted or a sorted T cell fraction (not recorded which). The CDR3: CASSRAPKNEQFF. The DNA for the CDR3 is TGTGCCAGCAGCAGGGCCCCGAAGAATGAGCAGTTCTTC.